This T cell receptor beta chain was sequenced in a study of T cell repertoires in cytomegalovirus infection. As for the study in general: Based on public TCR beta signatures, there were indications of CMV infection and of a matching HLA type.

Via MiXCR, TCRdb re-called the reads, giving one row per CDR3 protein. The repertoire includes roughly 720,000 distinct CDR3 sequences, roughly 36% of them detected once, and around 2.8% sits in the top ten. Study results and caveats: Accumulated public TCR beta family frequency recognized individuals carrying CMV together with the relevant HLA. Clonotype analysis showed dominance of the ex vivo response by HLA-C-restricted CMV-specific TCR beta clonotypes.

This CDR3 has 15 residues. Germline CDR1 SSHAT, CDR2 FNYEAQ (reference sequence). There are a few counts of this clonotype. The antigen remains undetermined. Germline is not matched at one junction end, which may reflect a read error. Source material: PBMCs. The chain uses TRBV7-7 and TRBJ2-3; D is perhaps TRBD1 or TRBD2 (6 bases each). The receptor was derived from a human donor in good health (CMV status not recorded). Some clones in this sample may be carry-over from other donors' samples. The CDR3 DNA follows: TGTGCTAGCAGCTTGAAGAGGGGGGCGGTAGATACGCAGTATTTT. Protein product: CASSLKRGAVDTQYF.